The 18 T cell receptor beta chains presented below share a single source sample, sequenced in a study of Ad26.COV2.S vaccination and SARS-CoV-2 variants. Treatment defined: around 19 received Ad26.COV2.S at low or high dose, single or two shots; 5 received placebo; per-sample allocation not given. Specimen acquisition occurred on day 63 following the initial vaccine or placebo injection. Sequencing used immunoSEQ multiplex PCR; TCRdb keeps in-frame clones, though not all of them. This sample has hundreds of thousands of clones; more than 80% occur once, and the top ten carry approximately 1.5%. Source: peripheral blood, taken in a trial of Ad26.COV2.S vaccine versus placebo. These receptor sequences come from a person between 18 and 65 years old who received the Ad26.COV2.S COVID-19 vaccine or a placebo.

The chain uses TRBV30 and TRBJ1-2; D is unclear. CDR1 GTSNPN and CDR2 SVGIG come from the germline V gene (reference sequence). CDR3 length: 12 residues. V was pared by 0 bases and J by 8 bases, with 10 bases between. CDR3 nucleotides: TGTGCCTGGAGTGTGTCTGGGGTAGGCTACACCTTC. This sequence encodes CAWSVSGVGYTF.

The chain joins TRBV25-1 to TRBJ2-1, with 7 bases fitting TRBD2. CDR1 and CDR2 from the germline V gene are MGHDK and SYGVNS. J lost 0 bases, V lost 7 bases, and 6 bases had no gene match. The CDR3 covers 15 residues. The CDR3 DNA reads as TGTGCCAGCACTCTGGGCGGGAGCTCCTACAATGAGCAGTTCTTC. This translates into CASTLGGSSYNEQFF. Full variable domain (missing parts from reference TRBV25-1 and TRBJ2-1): EADIYQTPRYLVIGTGKKITLECSQTMGHDKMYWYQQDPGMELHLIHYSYGVNSTEKGDLSSESTVSRIRTEHFPLTLESARPSHTSQYLCASTLGGSSYNEQFFGPGTRLTVL.

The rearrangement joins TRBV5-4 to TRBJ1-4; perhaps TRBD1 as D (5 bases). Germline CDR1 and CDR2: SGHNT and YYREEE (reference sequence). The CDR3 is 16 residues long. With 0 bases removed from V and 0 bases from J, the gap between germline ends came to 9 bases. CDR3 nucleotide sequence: TGTGCCAGCAGCTTGGGGGACTCCACAACTAATGAAAAACTGTTTTTT. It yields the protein CASSLGDSTTNEKLFF.

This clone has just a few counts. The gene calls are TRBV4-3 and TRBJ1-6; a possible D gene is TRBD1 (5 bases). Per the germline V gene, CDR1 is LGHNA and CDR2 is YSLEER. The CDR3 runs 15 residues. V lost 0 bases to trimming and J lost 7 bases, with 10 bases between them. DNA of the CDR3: TGCGCCAGCAGCCAAGAGGCAGGGAACAATTCACCCCTCCACTTT. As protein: CASSQEAGNNSPLHF.

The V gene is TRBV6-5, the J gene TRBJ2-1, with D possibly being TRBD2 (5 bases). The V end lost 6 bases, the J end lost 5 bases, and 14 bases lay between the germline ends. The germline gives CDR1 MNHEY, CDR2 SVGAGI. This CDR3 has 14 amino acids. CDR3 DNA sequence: TGTGCCAGCAGAAACACACTAGGGAACAATGAGCAGTTCTTC. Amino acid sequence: CASRNTLGNNEQFF.

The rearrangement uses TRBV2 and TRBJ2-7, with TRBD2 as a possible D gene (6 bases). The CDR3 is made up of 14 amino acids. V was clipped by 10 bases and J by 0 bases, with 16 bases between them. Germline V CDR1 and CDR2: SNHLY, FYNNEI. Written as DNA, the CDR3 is TGTGCCACCCACCCCCGGGACTCCTCCTACGAGCAGTACTTC. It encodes CATHPRDSSYEQYF.

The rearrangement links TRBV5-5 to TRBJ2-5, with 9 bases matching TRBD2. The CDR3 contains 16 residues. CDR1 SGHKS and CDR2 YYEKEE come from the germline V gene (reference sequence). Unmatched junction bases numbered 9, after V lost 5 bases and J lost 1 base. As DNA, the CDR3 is TGTGCCAGCAGGACCTTTAAGCGGGGGGCCCAAGAGACCCAGTACTTC. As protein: CASRTFKRGAQETQYF.

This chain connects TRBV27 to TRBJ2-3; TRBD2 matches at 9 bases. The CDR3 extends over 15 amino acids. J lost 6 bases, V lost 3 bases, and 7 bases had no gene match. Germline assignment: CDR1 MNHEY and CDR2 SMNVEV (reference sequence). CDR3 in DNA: TGTGCCAGCAGTTTCAGAGCGGGAGGAGGGGATACGCAGTATTTT. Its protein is CASSFRAGGGDTQYF.

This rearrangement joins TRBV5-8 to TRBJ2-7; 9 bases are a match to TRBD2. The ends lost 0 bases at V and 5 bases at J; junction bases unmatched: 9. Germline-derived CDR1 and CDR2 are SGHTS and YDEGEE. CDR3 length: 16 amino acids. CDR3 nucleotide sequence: TGTGCCAGCAGCTTGGTAACATCTGGCGGGAGGGACGAGCAGTACTTC. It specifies CASSLVTSGGRDEQYF.

The CDR3 is CASSLSQGVLGELFF. Written as DNA, the CDR3 is TGTGCCAGCAGCTTATCACAGGGAGTTTTGGGGGAGCTGTTTTTT. The J gene is TRBJ2-2, the V gene TRBV11-2; TRBD1 is a possible D gene (6 bases). The CDR3 has 15 amino acids. The V gene's germline CDR1 is SGHAT and CDR2 FQNNGV. With 2 bases removed from V and 8 bases from J, the gap between germline ends came to 15 bases.

CDR3 in amino acids: CASSPPTATNEQYF. Written as DNA, the CDR3 is TGTGCCAGCTCACCACCGACGGCCACAAACGAGCAGTACTTC. The chain recombines TRBV18 with TRBJ2-7; D gene ambiguous. Germline V gene lookup returns CDR1 KGHSH and CDR2 LQKENI. The length of the CDR3 is 14 residues. V gave up 0 bases and J gave up 5 bases, with 11 bases separating them. The full variable domain, with the rest looked up from reference TRBV18 and TRBJ2-7, is NAGVMQNPRHLVRRRGQEARLRCSPMKGHSHVYWYRQLPEEGLKFMVYLQKENIIDESGMPKERFSAEFPKEGPSILRIQQVVRGDSAAYFCASSPPTATNEQYFGPGTRLTVT.

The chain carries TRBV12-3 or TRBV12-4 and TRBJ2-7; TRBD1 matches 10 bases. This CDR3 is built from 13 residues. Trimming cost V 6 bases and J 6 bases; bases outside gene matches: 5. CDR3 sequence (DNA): TGTGCCAGCAGGAGACAGGGGGCGAGCGAGCAGTACTTC. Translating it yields CASRRQGASEQYF.

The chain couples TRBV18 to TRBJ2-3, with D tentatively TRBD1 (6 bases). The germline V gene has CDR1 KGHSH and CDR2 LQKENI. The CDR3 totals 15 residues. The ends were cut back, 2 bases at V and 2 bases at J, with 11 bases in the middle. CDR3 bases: TGTGCCAGCTCACCAAGGACAGCTAACACAGATACGCAGTATTTT. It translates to CASSPRTANTDTQYF.

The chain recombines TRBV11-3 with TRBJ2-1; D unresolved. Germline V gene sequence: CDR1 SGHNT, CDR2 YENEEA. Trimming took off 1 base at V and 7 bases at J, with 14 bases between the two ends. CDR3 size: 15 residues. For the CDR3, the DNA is TGTGCCAGCAGCTTAGTGTCAGGCGACGGGAATGAGCAGTTCTTC. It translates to CASSLVSGDGNEQFF.

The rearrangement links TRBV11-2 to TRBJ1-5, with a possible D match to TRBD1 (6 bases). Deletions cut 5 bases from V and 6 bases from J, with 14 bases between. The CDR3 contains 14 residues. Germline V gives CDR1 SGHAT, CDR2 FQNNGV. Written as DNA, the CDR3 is TGTGCCAGCAGCCCAGGGGCGGGGGTTCAGCCCCAGCATTTT. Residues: CASSPGAGVQPQHF.

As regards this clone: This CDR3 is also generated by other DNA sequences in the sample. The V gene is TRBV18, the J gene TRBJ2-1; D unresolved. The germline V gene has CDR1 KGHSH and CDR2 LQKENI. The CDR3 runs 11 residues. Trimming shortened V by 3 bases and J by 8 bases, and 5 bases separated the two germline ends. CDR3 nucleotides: TGTGCCAGCTCACCGAGCTATGAGCAGTTCTTC. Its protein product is CASSPSYEQFF.

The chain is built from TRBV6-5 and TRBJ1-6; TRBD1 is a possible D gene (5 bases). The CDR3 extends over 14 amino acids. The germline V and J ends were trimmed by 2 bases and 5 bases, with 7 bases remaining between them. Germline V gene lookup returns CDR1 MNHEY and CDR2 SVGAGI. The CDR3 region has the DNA TGTGCCAGCAGTTACCGGGGCAATAATTCACCCCTCCACTTT. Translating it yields CASSYRGNNSPLHF.

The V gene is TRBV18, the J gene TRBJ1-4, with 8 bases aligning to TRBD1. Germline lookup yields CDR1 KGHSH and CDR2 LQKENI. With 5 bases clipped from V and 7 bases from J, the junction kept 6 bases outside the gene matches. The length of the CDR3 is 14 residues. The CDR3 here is CASSETGVGEKLFF. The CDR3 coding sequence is TGTGCCAGCTCAGAGACAGGGGTTGGTGAAAAACTGTTTTTT.